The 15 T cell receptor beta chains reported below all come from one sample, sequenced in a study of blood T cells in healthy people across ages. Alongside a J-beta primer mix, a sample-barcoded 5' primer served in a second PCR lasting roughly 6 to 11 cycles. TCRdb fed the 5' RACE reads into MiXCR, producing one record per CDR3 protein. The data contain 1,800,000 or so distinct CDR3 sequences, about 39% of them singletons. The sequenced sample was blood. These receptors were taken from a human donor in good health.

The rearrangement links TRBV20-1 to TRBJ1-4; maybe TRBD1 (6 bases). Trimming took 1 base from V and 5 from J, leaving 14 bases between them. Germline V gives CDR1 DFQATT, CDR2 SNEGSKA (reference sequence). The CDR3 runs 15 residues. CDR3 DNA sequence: TGCAGTGCTAGAGCTAACAGGGAGCGGAATGAAAAACTGTTTTTT. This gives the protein CSARANRERNEKLFF.

CDR3: CASSEPIELTGQGCSPLHF. The DNA for the CDR3 is TGTGCCAGCAGTGAACCTATTGAACTTACGGGACAGGGATGTTCACCCCTCCACTTT. V is TRBV6-1 and J is TRBJ1-6; TRBD1 aligns across 9 bases. Germline lookup yields CDR1 MNHNS and CDR2 SASEGT. V lost 2 bases and J lost 9; bases outside the gene matches: 17. The CDR3 spans 19 residues.

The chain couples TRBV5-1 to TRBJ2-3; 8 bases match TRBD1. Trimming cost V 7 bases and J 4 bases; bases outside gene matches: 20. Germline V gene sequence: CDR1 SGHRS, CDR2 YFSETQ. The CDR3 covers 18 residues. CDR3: CASGPLGGQGGAADTQYF. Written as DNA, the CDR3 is TGCGCCAGCGGTCCTCTCGGCGGACAGGGTGGGGCAGCAGATACGCAGTATTTT.

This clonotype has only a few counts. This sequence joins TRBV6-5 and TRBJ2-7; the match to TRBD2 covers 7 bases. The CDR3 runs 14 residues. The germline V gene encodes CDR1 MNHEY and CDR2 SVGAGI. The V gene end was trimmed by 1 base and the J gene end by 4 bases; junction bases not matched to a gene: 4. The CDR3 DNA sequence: TGTGCCAGCAGTTACTATCGGGGGGAGTACGAGCAGTACTTC. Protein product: CASSYYRGEYEQYF.

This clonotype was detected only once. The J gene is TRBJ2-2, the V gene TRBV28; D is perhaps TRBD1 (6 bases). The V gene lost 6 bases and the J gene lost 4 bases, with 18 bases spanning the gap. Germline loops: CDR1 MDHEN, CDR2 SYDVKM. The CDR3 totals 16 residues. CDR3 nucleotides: TGTGCCAGCAGCTCGACCGGGACAATTAGCACCGGGGAGCTGTTTTTT. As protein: CASSSTGTISTGELFF.

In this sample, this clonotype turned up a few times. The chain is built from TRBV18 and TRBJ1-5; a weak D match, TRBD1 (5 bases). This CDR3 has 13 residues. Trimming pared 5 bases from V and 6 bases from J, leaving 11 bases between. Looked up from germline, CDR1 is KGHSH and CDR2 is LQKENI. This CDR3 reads CASSSSGSQPQHF. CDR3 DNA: TGTGCCAGCTCATCATCAGGGTCTCAGCCCCAGCATTTT. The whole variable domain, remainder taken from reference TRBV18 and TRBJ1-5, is NAGVMQNPRHLVRRRGQEARLRCSPMKGHSHVYWYRQLPEEGLKFMVYLQKENIIDESGMPKERFSAEFPKEGPSILRIQQVVRGDSAAYFCASSSSGSQPQHFGDGTRLSIL.

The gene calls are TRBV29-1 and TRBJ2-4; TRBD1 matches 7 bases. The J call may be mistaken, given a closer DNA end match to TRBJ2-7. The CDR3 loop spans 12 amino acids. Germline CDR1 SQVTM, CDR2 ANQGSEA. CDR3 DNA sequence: TGCAGCGTTGGACAGGGAATAGTCGAGCAGTACTTC. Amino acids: CSVGQGIVEQYF.

Here the CDR3 DNA reads TGCAGTGCTAGGCCCCAGCGGGGAACAATAGAGACCCAGTACTTC. Translated, it gives CSARPQRGTIETQYF. V usage is TRBV20-1 and J usage is TRBJ2-5, with 7 bases lining up with TRBD2. Trimming cost V 3 bases and J 4 bases; bases outside gene matches: 11. Looked up from germline, CDR1 is DFQATT and CDR2 is SNEGSKA (reference sequence). The length of the CDR3 is 15 residues.

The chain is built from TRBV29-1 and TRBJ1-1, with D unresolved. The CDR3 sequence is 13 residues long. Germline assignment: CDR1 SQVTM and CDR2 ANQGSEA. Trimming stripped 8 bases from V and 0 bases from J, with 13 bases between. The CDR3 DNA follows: TGCAGCCTTATCGGCAACATGAACACTGAAGCTTTCTTT. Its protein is CSLIGNMNTEAFF.

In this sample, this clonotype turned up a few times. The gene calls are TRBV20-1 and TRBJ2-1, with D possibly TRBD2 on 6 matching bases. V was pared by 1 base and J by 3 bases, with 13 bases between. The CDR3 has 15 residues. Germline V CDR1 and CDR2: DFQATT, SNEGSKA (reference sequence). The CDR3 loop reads CSARVPGDFYNEQFF. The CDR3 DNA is TGCAGTGCTAGAGTCCCGGGGGACTTCTACAATGAGCAGTTCTTC.

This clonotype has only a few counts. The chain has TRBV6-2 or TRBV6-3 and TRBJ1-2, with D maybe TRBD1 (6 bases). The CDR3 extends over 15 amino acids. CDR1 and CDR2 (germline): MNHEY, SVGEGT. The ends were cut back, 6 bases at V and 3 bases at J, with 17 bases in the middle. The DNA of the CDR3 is TGTGCCAGCAGCCGCCGGGACAACCTATACTATGGCTACACCTTC. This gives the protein CASSRRDNLYYGYTF.

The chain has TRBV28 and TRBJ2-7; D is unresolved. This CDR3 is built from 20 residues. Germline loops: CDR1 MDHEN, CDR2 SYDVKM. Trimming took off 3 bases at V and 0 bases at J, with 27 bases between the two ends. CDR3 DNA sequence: TGTGCCAGCAGTTTTACCCCCTTGTTTGGGCTTAGTGTGCACTCCTACGAGCAGTACTTC. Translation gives CASSFTPLFGLSVHSYEQYF.

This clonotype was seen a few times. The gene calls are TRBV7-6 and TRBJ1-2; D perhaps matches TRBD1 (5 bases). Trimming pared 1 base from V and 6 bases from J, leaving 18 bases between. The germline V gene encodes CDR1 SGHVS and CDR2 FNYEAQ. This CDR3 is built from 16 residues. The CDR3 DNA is TGTGCCAGCAGCTTAGAACCTGGGGGGGACGCGGATGGCTACACCTTC. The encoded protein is CASSLEPGGDADGYTF. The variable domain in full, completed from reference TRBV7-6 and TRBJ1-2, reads GAGVSQSPRYKVTKRGQDVALRCDPISGHVSLYWYRQALGQGPEFLTYFNYEAQQDKSGLPNDRFSAERPEGSISTLTIQRTEQRDSAMYRCASSLEPGGDADGYTFGSGTRLTVV.

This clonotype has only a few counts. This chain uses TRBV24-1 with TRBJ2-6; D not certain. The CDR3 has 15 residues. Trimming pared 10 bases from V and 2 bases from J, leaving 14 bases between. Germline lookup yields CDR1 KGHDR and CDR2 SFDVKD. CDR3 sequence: CATGHMDAGANVLTF. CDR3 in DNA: TGTGCCACAGGCCACATGGATGCTGGGGCCAACGTCCTGACTTTC.

The CDR3 reads CASSYPTGLAEGYTF. DNA for the CDR3: TGTGCCAGCAGCTATCCGACAGGGCTTGCAGAGGGCTACACCTTC. The V gene is TRBV6-1, the J gene TRBJ1-2; 7 bases agree with TRBD1. The germline CDR1 and CDR2 sequences are MNHNS and SASEGT. V dropped 6 bases and J dropped 8; count of bases not matched to a gene: 15. The CDR3 is made up of 15 amino acids.